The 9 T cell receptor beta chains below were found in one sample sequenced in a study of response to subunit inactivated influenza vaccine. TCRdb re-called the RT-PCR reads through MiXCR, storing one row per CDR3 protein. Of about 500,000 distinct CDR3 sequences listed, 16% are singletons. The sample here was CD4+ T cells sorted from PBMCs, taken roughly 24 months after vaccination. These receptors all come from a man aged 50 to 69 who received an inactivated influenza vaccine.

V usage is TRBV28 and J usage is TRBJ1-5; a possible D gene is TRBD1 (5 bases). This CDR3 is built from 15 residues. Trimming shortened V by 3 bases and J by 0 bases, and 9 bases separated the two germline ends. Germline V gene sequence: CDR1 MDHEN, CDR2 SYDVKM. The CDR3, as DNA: TGTGCCAGCAGTTTCCGACAGCTTAGCAATCAGCCCCAGCATTTT. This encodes CASSFRQLSNQPQHF.

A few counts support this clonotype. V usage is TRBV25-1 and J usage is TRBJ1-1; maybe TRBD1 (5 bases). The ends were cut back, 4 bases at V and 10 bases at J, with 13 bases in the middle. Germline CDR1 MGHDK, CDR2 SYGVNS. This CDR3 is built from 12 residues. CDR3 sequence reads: CASSGGTRGAFF. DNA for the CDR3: TGTGCCAGCAGTGGAGGGACCCGCGGAGCTTTCTTT.

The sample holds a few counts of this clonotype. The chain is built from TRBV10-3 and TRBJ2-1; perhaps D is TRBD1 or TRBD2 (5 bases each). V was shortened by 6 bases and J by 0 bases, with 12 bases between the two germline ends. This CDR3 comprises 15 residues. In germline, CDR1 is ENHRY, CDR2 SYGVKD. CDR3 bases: TGTGCCATCAGGGGGACGGGGCGCTCCTACAATGAGCAGTTCTTC. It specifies CAIRGTGRSYNEQFF.

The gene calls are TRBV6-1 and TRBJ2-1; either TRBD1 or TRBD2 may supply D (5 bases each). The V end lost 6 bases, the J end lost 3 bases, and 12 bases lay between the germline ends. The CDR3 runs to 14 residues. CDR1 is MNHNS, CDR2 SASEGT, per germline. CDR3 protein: CASRRGGVYNEQFF. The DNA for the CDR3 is TGTGCCAGCAGACGTGGGGGTGTCTACAATGAGCAGTTCTTC.

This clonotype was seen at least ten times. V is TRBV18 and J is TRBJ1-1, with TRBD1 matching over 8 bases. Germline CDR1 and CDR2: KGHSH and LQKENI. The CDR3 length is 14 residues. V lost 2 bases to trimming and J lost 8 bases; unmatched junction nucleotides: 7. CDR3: CASSPGTGQSEAFF. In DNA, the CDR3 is TGTGCCAGCTCACCAGGGACAGGCCAATCCGAAGCTTTCTTT.

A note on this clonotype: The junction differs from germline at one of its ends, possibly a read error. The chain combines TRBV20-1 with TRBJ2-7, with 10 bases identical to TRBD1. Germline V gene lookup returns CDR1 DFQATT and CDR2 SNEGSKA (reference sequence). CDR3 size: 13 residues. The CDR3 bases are TGCAGTGCGAGAGACAGGGGGCAGTACGAGCAGAACTTC. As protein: CSARDRGQYEQNF.

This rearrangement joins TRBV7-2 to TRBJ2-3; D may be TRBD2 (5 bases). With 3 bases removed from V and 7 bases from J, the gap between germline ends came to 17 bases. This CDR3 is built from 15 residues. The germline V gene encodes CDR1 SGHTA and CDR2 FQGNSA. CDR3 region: CASSLAEGPGNTQYF. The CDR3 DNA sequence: TGTGCCAGCAGCTTGGCGGAAGGCCCCGGGAATACGCAGTATTTT.

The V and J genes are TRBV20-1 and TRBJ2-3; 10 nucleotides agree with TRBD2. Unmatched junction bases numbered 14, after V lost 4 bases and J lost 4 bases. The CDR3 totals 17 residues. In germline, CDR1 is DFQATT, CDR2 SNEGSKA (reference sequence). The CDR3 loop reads CSATSPGSGRASDTQYF. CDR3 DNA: TGCAGTGCTACCTCTCCAGGGAGCGGGAGGGCCTCAGATACGCAGTATTTT.

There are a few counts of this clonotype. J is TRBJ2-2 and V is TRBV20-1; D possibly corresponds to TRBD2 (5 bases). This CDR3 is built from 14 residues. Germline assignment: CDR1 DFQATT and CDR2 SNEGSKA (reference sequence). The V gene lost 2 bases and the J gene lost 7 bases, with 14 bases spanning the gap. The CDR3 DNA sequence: TGCAGTGCTAGATCGGCCAGCGGAGGCGGGGAGCTGTTTTTT. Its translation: CSARSASGGGELFF.